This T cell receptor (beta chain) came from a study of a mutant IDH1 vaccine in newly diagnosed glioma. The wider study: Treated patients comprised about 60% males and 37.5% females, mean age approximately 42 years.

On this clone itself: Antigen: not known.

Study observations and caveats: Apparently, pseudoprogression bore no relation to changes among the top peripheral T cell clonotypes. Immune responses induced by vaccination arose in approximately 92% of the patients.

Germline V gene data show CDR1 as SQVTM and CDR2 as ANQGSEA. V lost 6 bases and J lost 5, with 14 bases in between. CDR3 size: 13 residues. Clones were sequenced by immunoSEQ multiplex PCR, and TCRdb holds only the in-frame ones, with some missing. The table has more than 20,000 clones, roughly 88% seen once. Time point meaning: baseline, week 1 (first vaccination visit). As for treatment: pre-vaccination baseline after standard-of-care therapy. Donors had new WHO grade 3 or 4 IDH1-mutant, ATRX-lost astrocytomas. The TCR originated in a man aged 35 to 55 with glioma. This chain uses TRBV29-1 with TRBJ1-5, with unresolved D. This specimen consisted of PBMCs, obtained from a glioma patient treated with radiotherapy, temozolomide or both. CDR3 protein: CSVVTGSHQPQHF. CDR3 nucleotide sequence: TGCAGCGTAGTCACTGGGAGCCATCAGCCCCAGCATTTT.